This T cell receptor (beta chain) is from a study of blood T cell repertoires in COVID-19. This clone was counted between two and nine times. The method was immunoSEQ multiplex PCR; TCRdb's version includes in-frame clones alone and lacks a portion of them. The sample includes some 79,000 clones, around 88% of them seen just once. Sequenced: peripheral blood. The TCR originated in a man in his 70s with active or convalescent COVID-19.

The CDR3 protein is CASSPRSTDLSGNTIYF. In DNA form, the CDR3 reads TGTGCCAGCTCACCACGGTCGACAGACCTCTCTGGAAACACCATATATTTT. The chain uses TRBV18 and TRBJ1-3, with D perhaps matching TRBD1 (5 bases). The CDR3 is 17 amino acids. Germline V gene sequence: CDR1 KGHSH, CDR2 LQKENI. Trimming stripped 1 base from V and 0 bases from J, with 13 bases between.